Sequencing of this TCR beta chain was carried out in a study of T cell changes during pregnancy in multiple sclerosis. Data came from immunoSEQ multiplex PCR; TCRdb stores just in-frame clones and leaves some out. The sample consists of under 50,000 clones, roughly 94% of them appearing once. The V gene's germline CDR1 is LGHNA and CDR2 YSLEER. V gave up 0 bases and J gave up 6 bases, with 18 bases separating them. This CDR3 comprises 17 residues. This TCR was recovered from a female donor with multiple sclerosis, enrolled in a pregnancy study. The specimen comprised CD8+ T cells from peripheral blood mononuclear cells, sampled in the first trimester of pregnancy. V usage is TRBV4-3 and J usage is TRBJ1-3; unclear D gene. CDR3 nucleotide sequence: TGCGCCAGCAGCCAAGATCCCACAGAGTGGCTCAAAAACACCATATATTTT. Its protein product is CASSQDPTEWLKNTIYF.